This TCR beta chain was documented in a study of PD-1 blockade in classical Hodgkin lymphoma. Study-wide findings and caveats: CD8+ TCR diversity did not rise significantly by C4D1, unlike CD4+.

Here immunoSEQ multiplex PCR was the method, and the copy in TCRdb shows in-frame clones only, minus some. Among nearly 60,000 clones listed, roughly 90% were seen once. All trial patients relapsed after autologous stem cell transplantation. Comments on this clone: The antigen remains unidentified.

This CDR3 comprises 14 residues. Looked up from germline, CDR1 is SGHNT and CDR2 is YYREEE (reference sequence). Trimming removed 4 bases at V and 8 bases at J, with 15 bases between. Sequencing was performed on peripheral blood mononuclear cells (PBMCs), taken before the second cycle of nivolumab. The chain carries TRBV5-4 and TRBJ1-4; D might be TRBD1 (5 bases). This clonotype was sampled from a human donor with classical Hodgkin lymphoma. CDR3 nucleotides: TGTGCCAGCAGCGGGCCGGGCAGGGCAGAAAAACTGTTTTTT. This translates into CASSGPGRAEKLFF.